This is a list of T cell receptor beta chains from one sample in a study of blood T cells in healthy people across ages. Using its own MiXCR run on the 5' RACE reads, TCRdb lists one record per CDR3 protein. Here the sample spans some 750,000 distinct CDR3 sequences, about a fifth being singletons. Source material: blood. These receptors originate from a man between 65 and 85 years old in good health. Each CDR3 is given with its conserved first and last residue. D genes are given only for firm matches. Clone sizes are given selectively: once, few, many, or a class where the clone is expanded.

size	V	J	D	DNA	CDR3
few	TRBV28	TRBJ2-7	TRBD1	TGTGCCAGCCAAACCGCCGGGACAGGGGTCTCCGAGCAGTACTTC	CASQTAGTGVSEQYF
few	TRBV2	TRBJ2-7	NA	TGTGCCAGCAGTGGGGCCAGGGAACTCTCCTACGAGCAGTACTTC	CASSGARELSYEQYF
few	TRBV7-2	TRBJ2-5	NA	TGTGCCAGCAGCTTGGGTCCTAAGGAGACCCAGTACTTC	CASSLGPKETQYF
few	TRBV2	TRBJ2-3	TRBD2	TGCGCCAGCGGGAAAGATACGCAGTATTTT	CASGKDTQYF
once	TRBV6-2/TRBV6-3	TRBJ2-1	NA	TGTGCCAGCAGTTCGGTAGGGGGGACGAATGAGCAGTTCTTC	CASSSVGGTNEQFF
NA	TRBV7-9	TRBJ2-2	TRBD1	TGTGCCAGCAGCTCACCTACAGGGGTGGTGGACACCGGGGAGCTGTTTTTT	CASSSPTGVVDTGELFF
NA	TRBV10-3	TRBJ2-1	TRBD2	TGTGCCATCAGTGAGTCCAGTGCGGGAGGGCTTGACAATGAGCAGTTCTTC	CAISESSAGGLDNEQFF
NA	TRBV7-2	TRBJ2-5	TRBD1	TGTGCCAGCAGCGACAGGGGTGGCTGGCGGGAGACCCAGTACTTC	CASSDRGGWRETQYF
NA	TRBV5-1	TRBJ2-1	TRBD2	TGCGCCAGCAGCTCGGGACTAACCTACAATGAGCAGTTCTTC	CASSSGLTYNEQFF
few	TRBV20-1	TRBJ1-1	TRBD1	TGCAGTGCCCTGAAAGGACAGGGAATTACTGAAGCTTTCTTT	CSALKGQGITEAFF
few	TRBV5-1	TRBJ2-3	NA	TGCGCCAGCACCCAAGAGGCAGGGCGAGAAGATACGCAGTATTTT	CASTQEAGREDTQYF
NA	TRBV24-1	TRBJ2-1	TRBD2	TGTGCCACCAGTGACGCTACTAGCGGGTCCTACAATGAGCAGTTCTTC	CATSDATSGSYNEQFF
NA	TRBV29-1	TRBJ2-5	NA	TGCAGCGTTTTTAACTCAGGGGGGCAAGAGACCCAGTACTTC	CSVFNSGGQETQYF
few	TRBV12-3/TRBV12-4	TRBJ2-3	TRBD1	TGTGCCAGCACCCTAGGAGGGACAGGGGGCTTTACAGGATTT	CASTLGGTGGFTGF
NA	TRBV14	TRBJ2-7	NA	TGTGCCAGCAGCCAAGCCTGGTCCGGGGAGACCTACGAGCAGTACTTC	CASSQAWSGETYEQYF
few	TRBV29-1	TRBJ1-1	NA	TGCAGCGTTGGGGGGAGCACCGAAGCTTTCTTT	CSVGGSTEAFF
few	TRBV10-3	TRBJ2-3	TRBD2	TGTGCCATCAGCGTAGCGGGGGGGCATGGAGATACGCAGTATTTT	CAISVAGGHGDTQYF
NA	TRBV7-7	TRBJ2-2	NA	TGTGCCAGCAGCTTTGATGGGGAAACCGGGGAGCTGTTTTTT	CASSFDGETGELFF
few	TRBV20-1	TRBJ1-4	NA	TGCAGTGCTCGCCAGGCCGATAATGAAAAACTGTTTTTT	CSARQADNEKLFF
few	TRBV11-2	TRBJ2-2	TRBD2	TGTGCCAGCAGCCCCGGGACTAGCGGGGGGGCCGATGGGGAGCTGTTTTTT	CASSPGTSGGADGELFF
NA	TRBV5-1	TRBJ2-1	TRBD2	TGCGCCAGCAGTGAAGGCGGGAGCAATGAGCAGTTCTTC	CASSEGGSNEQFF
NA	TRBV6-1	TRBJ1-5	NA	TGTGCCAGCAGTCCCCCACAGTGGCATCAGCCCCAGCATTTT	CASSPPQWHQPQHF
few	TRBV12-3/TRBV12-4	TRBJ1-1	TRBD1	TGTGCCAGCAGGGGAGGGACAGACTTTGAGGCTTTCTTT	CASRGGTDFEAFF
many	TRBV20-1	TRBJ2-1	NA	TGCAGTGCTAGAGCGGGAGTTATCGGCGATGAGCAGTTCTTC	CSARAGVIGDEQFF
NA	TRBV3-1	TRBJ2-5	NA	TGTGCCAGCAGCCGAATTGACTGGAAAGAGACCCAGTACTTC	CASSRIDWKETQYF
few	TRBV21-1	TRBJ1-3	NA	TGTGCCAGCAGCCGGTGGGTGACTGGAAACACCATATATTTT	CASSRWVTGNTIYF
few	TRBV20-1	TRBJ2-7	NA	TGCAGTGCTAGAGATTGGATCCGAATGCGGGAGTACTTC	CSARDWIRMREYF
NA	TRBV20-1	TRBJ1-2	NA	TGCAGCGCAGGGGTCCCGAAAGGCTACACCTTC	CSAGVPKGYTF
few	TRBV12-3/TRBV12-4	TRBJ2-3	NA	TGTGCCAGCAGAACAGGGAAGGGTACGCAGTATTTT	CASRTGKGTQYF
many	TRBV7-8	TRBJ1-5	NA	TGTGCCAGCAGCGAAAGCACAGGGAGGGTAGATCAGCCCCAGCATTTT	CASSESTGRVDQPQHF
NA	TRBV7-7	TRBJ2-2	TRBD1	TGTGCCAGCAGCCCCCGGACAGGGTATCCCGGGGAGCTGTTTTTT	CASSPRTGYPGELFF
NA	TRBV27	TRBJ2-1	TRBD2	TGTGCCAGCAGTTCCTCCCCCCTAGCGGGGGGGCTCGATGAGCAGTTCTTC	CASSSSPLAGGLDEQFF
NA	TRBV20-1	TRBJ1-1	NA	TGCAGTGCTACCAGACGATCCACTGAAGCTTTCTTT	CSATRRSTEAFF
few	TRBV12-3/TRBV12-4	TRBJ1-2	TRBD1	TGTGCCAGCAGTTTCAACCGGGACAGCTATGGCTACACCTTC	CASSFNRDSYGYTF
NA	TRBV28	TRBJ2-1	TRBD1	TGTGCCAGCAGTCTCCCGACAGGGTACAATGAGCAGTTCTTC	CASSLPTGYNEQFF
few	TRBV5-1	TRBJ2-3	NA	TGCGCCAGCAGCTTGAATAACAGGGAGGGGGATACGCAGTACTTT	CASSLNNREGDTQYF
few	TRBV5-1	TRBJ2-3	NA	TGCGCCAGCAGCCTTCTGTTAGGGGTCACAGATACGCAGTATTTT	CASSLLLGVTDTQYF
NA	TRBV7-2	TRBJ1-5	NA	TGTGCCAGCAGCCTGGGGAGGGGCTGGAATCAGCCCCAGCATTTT	CASSLGRGWNQPQHF
NA	TRBV12-3/TRBV12-4	TRBJ2-2	TRBD1	TGTGCCAGCAGCCTCCCGGGACAGGGATACACCGGGGAGCTGTTTTTT	CASSLPGQGYTGELFF
few	TRBV3-1	TRBJ1-2	TRBD1	TGTGCCAGCAGCCAAGATCCGGACAGGACGGATGGCTACACCTTC	CASSQDPDRTDGYTF
NA	TRBV12-3/TRBV12-4	TRBJ1-4	TRBD1	TGTGCCAGCAGCTTCCGCCTTGGGACAGGGGTTGCAACTAATGAAAAACTGTTTTTT	CASSFRLGTGVATNEKLFF
NA	TRBV6-2/TRBV6-3	TRBJ2-1	TRBD2	TGTGCCAGCAGTCCGATTAGCGGGAGTAGATATGAGCAGTTCTTC	CASSPISGSRYEQFF
NA	TRBV12-3/TRBV12-4	TRBJ1-3	NA	TGTGCCAGCTCGGCGGGGGGAAACACCATATATTTT	CASSAGGNTIYF
once	TRBV5-1	TRBJ2-2	NA	TGCGCCAGCAGCTTGGGTGCGGCGGCAAGGGGGTCGAAGAACACCGGGGAGCTGTTTTTT	CASSLGAAARGSKNTGELFF
NA	TRBV12-3/TRBV12-4	TRBJ1-3	NA	TGTGCCAGCAGTTTAGACATAGACAACACCATATATTTT	CASSLDIDNTIYF
NA	TRBV20-1	TRBJ1-2	NA	TGCAGTGCTAGTCTGGGTAACTATGGCTACACCTTC	CSASLGNYGYTF
few	TRBV5-5	TRBJ1-4	NA	TGTGCCAGCAGCGCCGGAGGGGATGAAAAACTGTTTTTT	CASSAGGDEKLFF
NA	TRBV19	TRBJ2-3	TRBD2	TGTGCCAGTTACTCTAGCGGGGCGAGCACAGATACGCAGTATTTT	CASYSSGASTDTQYF
NA	TRBV12-3/TRBV12-4	TRBJ1-5	NA	TGTGCCAGCAGTTTTGTCCTAAGGGGCAATCAGCCCCAGCATTTT	CASSFVLRGNQPQHF
NA	TRBV4-2	TRBJ2-5	NA	TGTGCCAGCAGCCAAGAAGGAGGGGGCACTCAAGAGACCCAGTACTTC	CASSQEGGGTQETQYF
few	TRBV5-6	TRBJ2-5	NA	TGTGCCAGCATGCCAGCAGCTTGGATGGAGACCCAGTACTTC	CASMPAAWMETQYF